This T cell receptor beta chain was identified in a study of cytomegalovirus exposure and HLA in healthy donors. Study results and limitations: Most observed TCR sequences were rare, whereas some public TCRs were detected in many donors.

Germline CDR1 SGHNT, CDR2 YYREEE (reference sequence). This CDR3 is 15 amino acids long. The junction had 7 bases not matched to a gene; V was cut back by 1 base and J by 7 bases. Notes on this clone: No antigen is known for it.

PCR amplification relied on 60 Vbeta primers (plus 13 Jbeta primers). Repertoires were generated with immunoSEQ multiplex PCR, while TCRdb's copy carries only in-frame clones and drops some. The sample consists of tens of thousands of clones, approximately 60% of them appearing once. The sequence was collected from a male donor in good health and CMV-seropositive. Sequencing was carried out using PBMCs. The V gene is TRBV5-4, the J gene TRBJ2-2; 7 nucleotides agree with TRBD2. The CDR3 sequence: CASSLLGGGNGELFF. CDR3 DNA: TGTGCCAGCAGCTTGTTGGGGGGGGGAAACGGGGAGCTGTTTTTT.